These T cell receptor beta chains were read from a single sample in a study of shared clonotypes between healthy human individuals. Only in-frame clones appear in the TCRdb table, and some are missing; sequencing was by immunoSEQ multiplex PCR. The table includes roughly 2.4 million clones, approximately 96% detected once. The material sequenced was naive CD4+ T cells sorted from blood. The receptors shown here come from a young man in good health. Each CDR3 is given with its conserved first and last residue. Each record gives: J gene, D gene, clone size, V gene, CDR3 protein, CDR3 DNA. D genes are given only for firm matches. The size entry is marked missing in some rows and otherwise reads once, few, many or a size class.

TRBJ1-5	-	-	TRBV30	CAWSAGGDQPQHF	TGTGCCTGGAGTGCTGGGGGGGATCAGCCCCAGCATTTT
TRBJ2-5	TRBD2	-	TRBV5-1	CASSLGIASGTPGETQYF	TGCGCCAGCAGCTTGGGGATCGCTAGCGGAACCCCCGGGGAGACCCAGTACTTC
TRBJ2-7	TRBD2	-	TRBV7-2	CASSLARTSGGGYEQYF	TGTGCCAGCAGCTTAGCCCGGACTAGCGGGGGAGGGTACGAGCAGTACTTC
TRBJ2-3	TRBD2	-	TRBV7-9	CASSFWTSGGVMDTQYF	TGTGCCAGCAGCTTCTGGACTAGCGGGGGGGTCATGGATACGCAGTATTTT
TRBJ2-4	-	-	TRBV28	CASSLPGSLKNIQYF	TGTGCCAGCAGTTTACCAGGCTCCCTCAAAAACATTCAGTACTTC
TRBJ2-5	-	-	TRBV7-9	CASSLSQGSIGTQYF	TGTGCCAGCAGCTTATCCCAGGGGTCCATAGGGACCCAGTACTTC
TRBJ2-7	TRBD1	-	TRBV25-1	CASIKDRAPYEQYF	TGTGCCAGCATCAAGGACAGGGCACCGTACGAGCAGTACTTC
TRBJ1-2	TRBD1	-	TRBV28	CASTPRHPGQQTLDTF	TGTGCCAGCACTCCCCGTCATCCGGGACAGCAGACTTTGGACACCTTC
TRBJ1-1	-	once	TRBV5-1	CASRTDRMNTEAFF	TGCGCCAGCAGGACCGACAGGATGAACACTGAAGCTTTCTTT
TRBJ2-7	TRBD2	-	TRBV30	CAWSPYRTSGSSYEQYF	TGTGCCTGGAGTCCCTATCGGACTAGCGGGAGTTCCTACGAGCAGTACTTC
TRBJ1-5	TRBD1	-	TRBV5-1	CASSTTGGNQPQHF	TGCGCCAGCAGCACCACAGGGGGCAATCAGCCCCAGCATTTT
TRBJ1-5	-	-	TRBV10-1	CASSEGTSGNQPQHF	TGCGCCAGCAGTGAGGGCACCTCCGGCAATCAGCCCCAGCATTTT
TRBJ1-5	-	-	TRBV2	CASSPEVAEPQHF	TGTGCCAGCAGCCCGGAGGTTGCGGAGCCCCAGCATTTT
TRBJ1-6	TRBD1	-	TRBV29-1	CKPDRDRVNSPLHF	TGCAAACCCGACCGTGACAGGGTCAATTCACCCCTCCACTTT
TRBJ2-3	TRBD2	-	TRBV4-2	CASSPGRGDTQYF	TGTGCCAGCAGCCCCGGGAGGGGGGATACGCAGTATTTT
TRBJ1-1	TRBD1	-	TRBV7-2	CASSLDLRGLANTEAFF	TGTGCCAGCAGCTTGGACCTCAGGGGGCTAGCGAACACTGAAGCTTTCTTT
TRBJ2-2	TRBD1	-	TRBV27	CASSQGQGSGELFF	TGTGCCAGCAGTCAGGGACAGGGGTCCGGGGAGCTGTTTTTT
TRBJ2-3	-	-	TRBV28	CASSEVGYTDTQYF	TGTGCCAGCAGCGAGGTAGGGTACACAGATACGCAGTATTTT
TRBJ2-5	-	-	TRBV5-1	CASSLEGGLETQYF	TGCGCCAGCAGCCTGGAGGGGGGCCTAGAGACCCAGTACTTC
TRBJ2-7	-	-	TRBV15	CATSRDPGSSSYEQYF	TGTGCCACCAGCAGAGACCCGGGGAGCAGCTCCTACGAGCAGTACTTC
TRBJ2-1	-	-	TRBV29-1	CSVEEAVSHNEQFF	TGCAGCGTTGAAGAGGCGGTCAGCCACAATGAGCAGTTCTTC
TRBJ2-3	TRBD2	once	TRBV5-6	CASTRGLAVNTDTQYF	TGTGCCAGCACCCGGGGACTAGCGGTAAACACAGATACGCAGTATTTT
TRBJ1-6	-	-	TRBV18	CASSPLDISSSYNSPLHF	TGTGCCAGCTCACCACTGGACATCTCCAGCTCCTATAATTCACCCCTCCACTTT
TRBJ1-1	-	-	TRBV10-3	CAIRAWVNTEAFF	TGTGCCATCAGGGCCTGGGTGAACACTGAAGCTTTCTTT
TRBJ2-3	TRBD2	-	TRBV6-1	CAINSGRGSDTQYF	TGTGCCATCAATAGCGGGAGAGGGTCAGATACGCAGTATTTT
TRBJ2-5	-	-	TRBV30	CAWSEKTQYF	TGTGCCTGGAGTGAAAAGACCCAGTACTTC
TRBJ2-5	-	-	TRBV18	CASSPPGISETQYF	TGTGCCAGCTCACCACCGGGTATCTCGGAGACCCAGTACTTC
TRBJ2-2	TRBD1	few	TRBV19	CASRPAGTGKRELFF	TGTGCCAGTAGACCCGCCGGGACAGGAAAGAGGGAGCTGTTTTTT
TRBJ1-1	-	once	TRBV10-1	CASRKDPNTEAFF	TGCGCCAGCAGGAAAGACCCGAACACTGAAGCTTTCTTT
TRBJ2-1	-	-	TRBV20-1	CSAVRAEEQFF	TGCAGTGCGGTGAGAGCCGAGGAGCAGTTCTTC
TRBJ1-3	TRBD1	-	TRBV7-2	CASSSRTGVNTIYF	TGTGCCAGCAGCTCCCGGACAGGAGTAAACACCATATATTTT
TRBJ2-6	-	-	TRBV7-6	CASSLSTRGANVLTF	TGTGCCAGCAGCTTAAGTACTCGTGGGGCCAACGTCCTGACTTTC
TRBJ1-1	-	-	TRBV7-3	CASSSQVNSEAFF	TGTGCCAGCAGCTCCCAGGTGAACTCTGAAGCTTTCTTT
TRBJ2-3	-	-	TRBV11-2	CASRRGDTQYF	TGTGCCAGTAGGAGGGGGGATACGCAGTATTTT
TRBJ2-7	TRBD2	-	TRBV9	CASSPFSGPHEQYF	TGTGCCAGCAGCCCCTTTAGCGGGCCCCACGAGCAGTACTTC
TRBJ1-1	-	-	TRBV28	CASSFQGSPSPEAFF	TGTGCCAGCAGTTTTCAAGGCAGCCCGTCCCCTGAAGCTTTCTTT
TRBJ2-3	-	-	TRBV27	CASSLYDPSTDTQYF	TGTGCCAGCAGTCTATATGACCCCAGCACAGATACGCAGTATTTT
TRBJ2-1	TRBD2	-	TRBV10-3	CAISDPSGGLDEQFF	TGTGCCATCAGTGACCCCAGCGGGGGGTTAGATGAGCAGTTCTTC
TRBJ2-1	TRBD2	-	TRBV27	CASSLQAGEQFF	TGTGCCAGCAGTTTACAAGCGGGAGAGCAGTTCTTC
TRBJ2-3	-	-	TRBV7-3	CASSLRGRATDTQYF	TGTGCCAGCAGCTTACGGGGCCGAGCCACAGATACGCAGTATTTT
TRBJ2-1	TRBD2	-	TRBV6-5	CASSYSGGERDEQFF	TGTGCCAGCAGTTACTCGGGGGGGGAGAGGGATGAGCAGTTCTTC
TRBJ1-5	TRBD1	-	TRBV7-8	CASSHSGTGTSNQPQHF	TGTGCCAGCAGCCATTCCGGGACAGGGACTAGCAATCAGCCCCAGCATTTT
TRBJ2-3	-	-	TRBV9	CASSVDISTDTQYF	TGTGCCAGCAGCGTTGACATTAGCACAGATACGCAGTATTTT
TRBJ1-5	-	-	TRBV4-1	CASSQEPADPNQPQHF	TGCGCCAGCAGCCAAGAACCGGCAGACCCGAATCAGCCCCAGCATTTT
TRBJ1-2	-	-	TRBV6-5	CASSYLLSTRSDGYTF	TGTGCCAGCAGTTACCTTTTAAGTACGAGATCGGATGGCTACACCTTC
TRBJ2-1	-	-	TRBV29-1	CSVEDSPGAYNEQFF	TGCAGCGTTGAAGATTCACCGGGGGCTTACAATGAGCAGTTCTTC
TRBJ2-1	-	once	TRBV15	CATSRGQSSYNEQFF	TGTGCCACCAGCAGAGGTCAAAGCTCCTACAATGAGCAGTTCTTC
TRBJ1-2	-	-	TRBV5-8	CASSPVYYGYTF	TGTGCCAGCAGCCCAGTCTACTATGGCTACACCTTC
TRBJ2-3	TRBD2	-	TRBV10-3	CAISVAGATTDTQYF	TGTGCCATCAGTGTAGCGGGGGCCACCACAGATACGCAGTATTTT
TRBJ1-5	-	-	TRBV27	CASSTAPLIGPQHF	TGTGCCAGCAGCACTGCCCCTTTGATAGGACCTCAGCATTTT
TRBJ1-5	-	-	TRBV7-2	CASSLGKDQPQHF	TGTGCCAGCAGCTTAGGGAAAGATCAGCCCCAGCATTTT
TRBJ2-7	TRBD1	-	TRBV6-6	CASSLLRTGSYEQYF	TGTGCCAGCAGTTTACTTAGGACAGGGTCCTACGAGCAGTACTTC
TRBJ2-7	-	-	TRBV6-5	CASSRTAGNYEQYF	TGTGCCAGCAGTCGGACAGCAGGCAACTACGAGCAGTACTTC